This TCR beta chain was identified in a study of blood T cells in healthy people across ages. Findings and caveats of the study: Among T cells, TCR beta diversity per million cells dropped roughly linearly as age rose.

Worth noting for this clonotype: Its antigen is currently unknown.

Primers used in a second PCR of about 6 to 11 cycles were a sample-barcoded 5' primer and a J-beta primer mix. TCRdb independently ran MiXCR on the 5' RACE reads; one entry per CDR3 protein. The sample shows more than 650,000 distinct CDR3 sequences, about a fifth of them seen only once. Trimming took 6 bases from V and 0 from J, leaving 12 bases between them. Germline CDR1 is DFQATT and CDR2 is SNEGSKA (reference sequence). CDR3 size: 14 residues. Every donor gave approximately 10 milliliters of peripheral blood. This chain connects TRBV20-1 to TRBJ1-5; D is ambiguous. Source material: blood. This clonotype originated in a man between 65 and 85 years old in good health. The CDR3 nucleotides read TGCAGTGCCCCGGACGGTTATAGCAATCAGCCCCAGCATTTT. It encodes CSAPDGYSNQPQHF.